This TCR beta chain was profiled in a study of blood T cell repertoires in COVID-19. As processed by the authors: For nucleated cells, counts were estimated from reference gene primer amplification. Clones were read by immunoSEQ multiplex PCR, and TCRdb kept only the in-frame ones, dropping some. That table gives V, J and clone size, and the DNA gave D and trimming. The table has some 200,000 clones, 82% seen once; the top ten hold about 4.8%. V gave up 2 bases and J gave up 4 bases, with 6 bases separating them. Per the germline V gene, CDR1 is SGHRS and CDR2 is YFSETQ. CDR3 length: 13 amino acids. Comment on this clone: Other DNA sequences from this sample encode an identical CDR3 as well.

The rearrangement links TRBV5-1 to TRBJ2-2, with TRBD1 as a possible D gene (5 bases). The sequenced material came from peripheral blood. This clonotype was sampled from a woman aged 70-85 years with COVID-19, enrolled during active disease. In nucleotides, the CDR3 is TGCGCCAGCAGCTTCCAGGGCACCGGGGAGCTGTTTTTT. This sequence encodes CASSFQGTGELFF.